This is a list of T cell receptor beta chains from one sample in a study of beta chain features in type 1 diabetes. Method: immunoSEQ multiplex PCR; TCRdb's copy keeps in-frame clones and lacks some. The data hold approximately 730,000 clones, with around an eighth observed a single time. The sequencing input was naive CD4+ T cells from blood. The receptor set was obtained from a man aged 18 to 29 with type 1 diabetes. Each CDR3 is given with its conserved first and last residue. D genes are given only for firm matches. Expanded clones are given a class, and other clones once, few, many or no size at all.

>-|-|15|TRBV25-1|TRBJ2-2
CASNAGGTNTGELFF
TGTGCCAGCAATGCTGGGGGCACGAACACCGGGGAGCTGTTTTTT
>-|-|14|TRBV5-6|TRBJ2-5
CASSAGIITETQYF
TGTGCCAGCAGCGCCGGGATAATAACAGAGACCCAGTACTTC
>TRBD1|few|13|TRBV30|TRBJ1-1
CAWEDRGATEAFF
TGTGCCTGGGAAGACAGGGGAGCCACTGAAGCTTTCTTT
>-|-|12|TRBV5-4|TRBJ2-1
CASSLRNGEQFF
TGTGCCAGCAGCTTGAGGAACGGTGAGCAGTTCTTC
>-|-|14|TRBV6-1|TRBJ1-1
CASSERPRDTEAFF
TGTGCCAGCAGTGAGAGGCCCCGGGACACTGAAGCTTTCTTT
>-|-|13|TRBV5-1|TRBJ2-3
CASSSRVTDTQYF
TGCGCCAGCAGCTCCCGAGTTACAGATACGCAGTATTTT
>TRBD1|-|16|TRBV2|TRBJ1-2
CASSEGVRSGGSGYTF
TGTGCCAGCAGTGAAGGGGTGAGATCAGGGGGTTCGGGCTACACCTTC
>TRBD1|-|13|TRBV5-6|TRBJ1-4
CASSGQANEKLFF
TGTGCCAGCAGCGGACAGGCTAATGAAAAACTGTTTTTT
>-|-|14|TRBV30|TRBJ2-7
CAWSPGQITYEQYF
TGTGCCTGGAGCCCCGGACAGATTACCTACGAGCAGTACTTC
>TRBD1|-|19|TRBV5-1|TRBJ2-1
CASSQGNRGREGSYNEQFF
TGCGCCAGCAGCCAGGGTAACAGGGGGCGCGAAGGATCCTACAATGAGCAGTTCTTC
>-|few|14|TRBV19|TRBJ2-2
CANRPGQNTGELFF
TGTGCCAACAGGCCGGGACAGAACACCGGGGAGCTGTTTTTT
>-|-|16|TRBV9|TRBJ1-1
CASSVAPTDVNTEAFF
TGTGCCAGCAGCGTAGCCCCGACGGACGTGAACACTGAAGCTTTCTTT
>TRBD1|-|14|TRBV28|TRBJ2-3
CASTLGTGVNTQYF
TGTGCCAGCACCTTAGGGACAGGGGTCAATACGCAGTATTTT
>-|-|11|TRBV2|TRBJ1-1
CASSPQVEAFF
TGTGCCAGCAGTCCGCAGGTTGAAGCTTTCTTT
>-|-|15|TRBV9|TRBJ1-5
CASSVAGGLDQPQHF
TGTGCCAGCAGCGTAGCTGGGGGTTTGGATCAGCCCCAGCATTTT
>-|few|13|TRBV18|TRBJ1-2
CASSPLIDSNYTF
TGTGCCAGCTCACCTCTTATAGACTCCAACTACACCTTC
>-|few|15|TRBV5-1|TRBJ2-5
CASSLAGTTQETQYF
TGCGCCAGCAGCTTGGCCGGGACCACCCAAGAGACCCAGTACTTC
>-|-|14|TRBV6-5|TRBJ2-7
CASSGQEGSYEQYF
TGTGCCAGCAGTGGCCAGGAGGGCTCCTACGAGCAGTACTTC
>TRBD1|-|14|TRBV5-1|TRBJ2-3
CASSRDRDTDTQYF
TGCGCCAGCAGCCGCGACAGGGACACAGATACGCAGTATTTT
>TRBD1|few|10|TRBV7-9|TRBJ2-1
CASSLGTGFF
TGTGCCAGCAGCTTAGGGACAGGGTTCTTC
>-|-|14|TRBV5-1|TRBJ2-7
CASSLGTDPYEQYF
TGCGCCAGCAGCTTGGGGACAGACCCCTACGAGCAGTACTTC
>TRBD2|-|13|TRBV28|TRBJ2-5
CASTQRGKETQYF
TGTGCCAGCACTCAGCGGGGCAAAGAGACCCAGTACTTC
>-|-|15|TRBV6-5|TRBJ1-6
CASRLRGASDSPLHF
TGTGCCAGCCGCCTTAGGGGGGCGTCGGATTCACCCCTCCACTTT
>TRBD2|-|16|TRBV2|TRBJ2-1
CASSEKGLAGIHEQFF
TGTGCCAGCAGTGAAAAGGGACTAGCGGGGATCCATGAGCAGTTCTTC
>-|few|14|TRBV18|TRBJ1-5
CASSLGGGGQPQHF
TGTGCCAGCTCACTCGGTGGAGGGGGTCAGCCCCAGCATTTT
>-|-|15|TRBV6-5|TRBJ2-4
CASSYSGGSPDIQYF
TGTGCCAGCAGTTACTCAGGGGGTTCTCCGGACATTCAGTACTTC
>TRBD1|-|14|TRBV29-1|TRBJ1-1
CSVSSWDSRTEAFF
TGCAGCGTTTCAAGTTGGGACAGTCGAACTGAAGCTTTCTTT
>-|-|15|TRBV30|TRBJ1-1
CAWTKVGRMNTEAFF
TGTGCCTGGACCAAAGTTGGGCGCATGAACACTGAAGCTTTCTTT
>-|few|12|TRBV14|TRBJ2-5
CASGRQQETQYF
TGTGCCAGCGGTCGGCAGCAAGAGACCCAGTACTTC
>-|few|13|TRBV30|TRBJ2-2
CAWKVVSGGELFF
TGTGCCTGGAAGGTCGTGAGCGGCGGGGAGCTGTTTTTT
>TRBD1|-|16|TRBV6-5|TRBJ2-7
CASSFTPGQGFFEQYF
TGTGCCAGCAGTTTTACGCCGGGACAGGGTTTTTTCGAGCAGTACTTC
>-|-|17|TRBV15|TRBJ2-3
CATSRDVGPSSTDTQYF
TGTGCCACCAGCAGAGATGTAGGACCTTCGAGCACAGATACGCAGTATTTT
>TRBD2|-|15|TRBV5-1|TRBJ2-3
CASSFQREVTDTQYF
TGCGCCAGCAGCTTCCAGCGGGAGGTCACAGATACGCAGTATTTT
>TRBD2|-|15|TRBV5-4|TRBJ2-1
CASSTRTSGGDEQFF
TGTGCCAGCAGCACGCGGACTAGCGGGGGGGATGAGCAGTTCTTC
>-|few|13|TRBV7-2|TRBJ2-3
CASSPGAGHTQYF
TGTGCCAGCAGCCCAGGGGCGGGGCATACGCAGTATTTT
>-|few|16|TRBV14|TRBJ2-3
CASSQVPPGATDTQYF
TGTGCCAGCAGCCAAGTCCCTCCGGGGGCCACAGATACGCAGTATTTT
>TRBD1|few|15|TRBV5-4|TRBJ1-1
CASSLGTGRDTEAFF
TGTGCCAGCAGCTTGGGGACAGGGCGGGACACTGAAGCTTTCTTT
>-|-|13|TRBV11-2|TRBJ2-1
CASSLGGGDEQFF
TGTGCCAGCAGCTTAGGGGGAGGCGATGAGCAGTTCTTC
>-|-|14|TRBV9|TRBJ2-5
CASSPSAVQETQYF
TGTGCCAGCAGCCCTTCGGCGGTCCAAGAGACCCAGTACTTC
>-|few|14|TRBV7-3|TRBJ1-2
CASSLVEYCYGYTF
TGTGCCAGCAGCTTAGTCGAATATTGCTATGGCTACACCTTC
>TRBD2|-|15|TRBV4-1|TRBJ2-7
CASSPSGTSGYEQYF
TGCGCCAGCAGCCCGTCCGGGACTAGCGGCTACGAGCAGTACTTC
>TRBD1|-|13|TRBV29-1|TRBJ1-4
CSVEGQGTEKLFF
TGCAGCGTTGAGGGACAGGGTACTGAAAAACTGTTTTTT
>-|few|17|TRBV27|TRBJ1-6
CASSFIGVGDGNSPLHF
TGTGCCAGCAGTTTTATAGGGGTGGGGGACGGGAATTCACCCCTCCACTTT
>TRBD1|few|13|TRBV9|TRBJ1-1
CASSVQGDTEAFF
TGTGCCAGCAGCGTCCAGGGGGACACTGAAGCTTTCTTT
>TRBD1|-|16|TRBV11-3|TRBJ2-7
CASSPRTGVSSYEQYF
TGTGCCAGCAGCCCTCGGACAGGGGTTAGCTCCTACGAGCAGTACTTC
>TRBD1|-|17|TRBV30|TRBJ1-6
CAWSVSKTGRYNSPLHF
TGTGCCTGGAGTGTATCTAAGACAGGGAGATATAATTCACCCCTCCACTTT
>-|-|13|TRBV30|TRBJ2-7
CAWSLTATYEQYF
TGTGCCTGGAGTTTGACCGCAACCTACGAGCAGTACTTC
>-|few|13|TRBV4-1|TRBJ1-2
CASSHVGYYGYTF
TGCGCCAGCAGCCACGTGGGGTACTATGGCTACACCTTC
>-|few|9|TRBV20-1|TRBJ1-1
CSANTEAFF
TGCAGTGCTAACACTGAAGCTTTCTTT
>-|-|13|TRBV7-7|TRBJ2-1
CASSLDSYNEQFF
TGTGCTAGCAGCTTGGACAGTTACAATGAGCAGTTCTTC
>-|-|17|TRBV18|TRBJ1-1
CASSPNMPGQAATEAFF
TGTGCCAGCTCACCTAATATGCCGGGTCAGGCGGCCACTGAAGCTTTCTTT
>-|few|14|TRBV7-3|TRBJ2-7
CASSLGPSSYEQYF
TGTGCCAGCAGCTTAGGGCCGAGCTCCTACGAGCAGTACTTC
>-|-|13|TRBV14|TRBJ1-1
CASSQSGGTEAFF
TGTGCCAGCAGCCAGTCCGGGGGCACTGAAGCTTTCTTT
>-|-|16|TRBV18|TRBJ2-1
CASSPIGSGSYNEQFF
TGTGCCAGCTCACCCATTGGGAGCGGTTCCTACAATGAGCAGTTCTTC